The clone carrying this T cell receptor beta chain was seen ten or more times. The antigen is unknown. The sample belongs to a study of CD8 T cells in ankylosing spondylitis. Whole-study findings and limits: As reported, disease-linked clones showed significant enrichment in matched ankylosing spondylitis synovial fluid. Prior literature has documented some motif variants in synovial fluid and blood from reactive arthritis. A TCR beta motif of several highly homologous variants seemed to mark ankylosing spondylitis blood.

The CDR3 loop spans 14 amino acids. The V end was cut by 7 bases, the J end by 7 bases, with 16 bases between. The authors made TCR beta libraries by quantitative 5'-RACE with molecular barcodes. TCRdb reanalysed the 5' RACE reads using MiXCR and keeps one entry per CDR3 protein. This sample has approximately 220,000 distinct CDR3 sequences; roughly a tenth occur once, and the top ten carry 21%. Sequencing was performed on blood, either unsorted or a sorted T cell fraction (not recorded which). The chain employs TRBV12-3 or TRBV12-4 and TRBJ2-2; D is possibly TRBD1 or TRBD2 (6 bases each). The TCR sequence derives from a male donor with ankylosing spondylitis or in good health (not recorded which). Here the CDR3 reads CASNLRGANGELFF. The CDR3 nucleotides read TGTGCCAGCAACCTGAGGGGGGCAAACGGGGAGCTGTTTTTT.